These T cell receptor beta chains were read from a single sample in a study of shared clonotypes between healthy human individuals. The table came from immunoSEQ multiplex PCR; TCRdb's copy has only in-frame clones and leaves some out. The sample has hundreds of thousands of clones, around 76% seen once; the top ten hold more than 10%. The source material was PBMCs. These receptors all come from a woman aged 40-49 years in good health. Some clones in this sample may be carry-over from other donors' samples. The CDR3 runs from the conserved cysteine through the conserved F or W. The order of the fields is J gene, clone size, V gene, D gene, CDR3 protein, CDR3 DNA. The D gene is left open where the match is weak. Not every row has a clone size; where given, it reads once, few, many or a size class.

>TRBJ1-1|-|TRBV5-5|-
CASSLRTTEAFF
TGTGCCAGCAGCTTGCGAACAACTGAAGCTTTCTTT
>TRBJ2-3|-|TRBV15|-
CATSSEPGHAARNTQYF
TGTGCCACCAGCAGCGAACCGGGACATGCGGCGAGGAATACGCAGTATTTT
>TRBJ2-7|-|TRBV5-1|-
CASSLWAGGEGEQYF
TGCGCCAGCAGCTTGTGGGCTGGCGGAGAAGGTGAGCAGTACTTC
>TRBJ2-1|-|TRBV6-5|TRBD2
CASEKRGGYNEQFF
TGTGCCAGCGAGAAGCGGGGCGGATACAATGAGCAGTTCTTC
>TRBJ2-7|many|TRBV6-1|TRBD2
CASSASGRADEQYF
TGTGCCAGCAGTGCCAGCGGGAGGGCCGACGAGCAGTACTTC
>TRBJ1-2|-|TRBV18|-
CASSSWGDRIYGYTF
TGTGCCAGCTCCTCCTGGGGGGACCGGATCTATGGCTACACCTTC
>TRBJ2-2|few|TRBV5-4|-
CASSPRSVGWGTGELFF
TGTGCCAGCAGCCCCCGATCGGTTGGGTGGGGCACCGGGGAGCTGTTTTTT
>TRBJ2-6|-|TRBV23-1|-
CASSQGKAGGGANVLTF
TGCGCCAGCAGTCAAGGGAAGGCAGGCGGTGGGGCCAACGTCCTGACTTTC
>TRBJ1-5|-|TRBV19|-
CASSIAGHQPQHF
TGTGCCAGTAGTATAGCCGGTCATCAGCCCCAGCATTTT
>TRBJ2-5|-|TRBV7-2|-
CASSGYSGFWQETQYF
TGTGCCAGCAGCGGATACAGCGGATTTTGGCAAGAGACCCAGTACTTC
>TRBJ2-1|few|TRBV20-1|-
CSARSNEQFF
TGCAGTGCTAGATCCAATGAGCAGTTCTTC
>TRBJ1-4|few|TRBV19|TRBD1
CASSTGTGGGRKEKLFF
TGTGCCAGTAGTACCGGGACAGGGGGCGGTCGGAAGGAAAAACTGTTTTTT
>TRBJ2-5|-|TRBV18|-
CASSPTQAVQETQYF
TGTGCCAGCTCACCAACGCAGGCTGTACAAGAGACCCAGTACTTC
>TRBJ2-3|-|TRBV5-1|-
CASRLGSGLDTQYF
TGCGCCAGCAGATTGGGCAGTGGATTAGATACGCAGTATTTT
>TRBJ2-7|-|TRBV4-2|-
CASSQVDGTYSHEQYF
TGTGCCAGCAGCCAAGTGGACGGGACTTACTCCCACGAGCAGTACTTC
>TRBJ2-7|-|TRBV5-1|-
CASSLSPGGDEQYF
TGCGCCAGCAGCTTGTCCCCAGGAGGCGACGAGCAGTACTTC
>TRBJ1-2|-|TRBV28|TRBD1
CASTTAGQTYGYTF
TGTGCCAGCACCACCGCGGGACAGACATATGGCTACACCTTC
>TRBJ2-2|once|TRBV5-1|TRBD2
CASSGPSGKNTGELFF
TGCGCCAGCAGCGGACCTAGCGGGAAGAACACCGGGGAGCTGTTTTTT
>TRBJ1-5|-|TRBV19|TRBD1
CASSIGPGGGNQPQHF
TGTGCCAGTAGTATTGGGCCAGGGGGTGGCAATCAGCCCCAGCATTTT
>TRBJ1-2|-|TRBV27|-
CASSFAGALYGYTF
TGTGCCAGCAGTTTCGCCGGGGCCCTTTATGGCTACACCTTC
>TRBJ2-1|-|TRBV7-7|-
CASSPGGYNEQFF
TGTGCTAGCAGCCCAGGGGGGTACAATGAGCAGTTCTTC
>TRBJ1-1|-|TRBV11-2|TRBD1
CASSLAGTGRTEAFF
TGTGCCAGCAGCTTAGCCGGGACAGGGCGTACTGAAGCTTTCTTT
>TRBJ2-7|-|TRBV28|TRBD2
CASSLGASGSYEQYF
TGTGCCAGCAGTTTAGGTGCTAGCGGCTCCTACGAGCAGTACTTC
>TRBJ2-7|-|TRBV7-6|-
CASGRGSYEQYF
TGTGCCAGCGGGAGGGGGTCTTACGAGCAGTACTTC
>TRBJ2-7|few|TRBV10-3|TRBD1
CATPGQGAYEQYF
TGTGCCACACCGGGACAGGGGGCCTACGAGCAGTACTTC
>TRBJ1-1|-|TRBV29-1|-
CSVTWDLNTEAFF
TGCAGCGTGACATGGGACTTGAACACTGAAGCTTTCTTT
>TRBJ2-6|few|TRBV28|TRBD1
CASSLSRDSSGANVLTF
TGTGCCAGCAGTTTAAGCCGGGACAGCTCTGGGGCCAACGTCCTGACTTTC
>TRBJ2-4|-|TRBV29-1|-
CSVEGGPDIQYF
TGCAGCGTTGAAGGTGGGCCGGACATTCAGTACTTC
>TRBJ2-7|-|TRBV11-2|TRBD2
CASSQTSVSEQYF
TGTGCCAGCAGCCAAACTAGCGTCTCCGAGCAGTACTTC
>TRBJ2-1|-|TRBV7-3|TRBD2
CASSLNGGSLYNEQFF
TGTGCCAGCAGCTTAAATGGCGGGAGTTTGTACAATGAGCAGTTCTTC
>TRBJ1-5|-|TRBV2|TRBD1
CASSRDRGNQPQHF
TGTGCCAGCAGTCGGGACAGGGGGAATCAGCCCCAGCATTTT
>TRBJ1-1|-|TRBV19|-
CASSIEGAGLNTEAFF
TGTGCCAGTAGTATAGAAGGGGCTGGGCTTAACACTGAAGCTTTCTTT
>TRBJ2-3|-|TRBV10-3|TRBD2
CAISESKREVDTQYF
TGTGCCATCAGTGAATCTAAGCGGGAGGTAGATACGCAGTATTTT
>TRBJ2-6|-|TRBV15|TRBD2
CATSSPGLAGSGANVLTF
TGTGCCACCAGCAGCCCCGGACTAGCGGGCTCTGGGGCCAACGTCCTGACTTTC
>TRBJ1-5|few|TRBV19|-
CASSLSNRPQHF
TGTGCCAGTAGTCTTAGCAATCGGCCCCAGCATTTT
>TRBJ2-2|-|TRBV28|TRBD1
CASSLRDRDTGELFF
TGTGCCAGCAGTTTAAGGGACAGGGACACTGGGGAGCTGTTTTTT
>TRBJ1-1|-|TRBV10-3|-
CAISNRTRLDSFF
TGTGCCATCAGTAACAGGACCAGACTTGATTCTTTCTTT
>TRBJ2-7|-|TRBV28|TRBD1
CATGQGTYEQYF
TGTGCCACCGGACAGGGTACCTACGAGCAGTACTTC
>TRBJ2-5|-|TRBV7-8|TRBD2
CASSWTSGGNQETQYF
TGTGCCAGCAGCTGGACTAGCGGGGGTAATCAAGAGACCCAGTACTTC
>TRBJ2-5|-|TRBV7-2|-
CASSVTGETQYF
TGTGCCAGCAGCGTCACGGGCGAGACCCAGTACTTC
>TRBJ1-5|-|TRBV15|TRBD1
CATRDRGNHNQPQHF
TGTGCCACCCGGGACAGGGGCAACCACAATCAGCCCCAGCATTTT